This T cell receptor beta chain was recorded in a study of blood T cell repertoires in COVID-19 (TCRdb year 2020). For the study in its entirety: The collaborator samples originated in the United States, Italy and Spain and spanned the acute and convalescent phases of COVID-19. The samples were drawn from the first 160 participants of the ongoing ImmuneRACE study and from over 950 subjects provided by 6 global collaborators. The repertoires were released in a freely available public database meant as a resource for research on the immune response to SARS-CoV-2. The prospective study material was composed of cDNA or gDNA derived from T cells, B-cell-depleted T cells, or PBMCs. Nearly every sample came with metadata listing a de-identified subject ID, COVID-19 status, age in years and sex. Where available, HLA class I and class II types were obtained from metadata supplied by the sample provider rather than from assay-based typing. Subjects who had been exposed to COVID-19, were actively infected with it, or had recovered from it provided the deeply sampled blood TCRbeta repertoires that made up the dataset.

Concerning this clone itself: This clone's antigen is unknown. The record has no base qualities; no much larger clone is one base away.

The CDR3, cysteine through phenylalanine, is 13 amino acids long. Only CDR3 DNA is held: 39 bases, read in frame from base 1. CDR1 and CDR2, looked up from the germline V gene, are SQVTM and ANQGSEA. V and J are truncated by 8 bases and 5 bases respectively, leaving an intervening sequence of 16 bases. In the prospective study, participants were about 18 to 95 years old, resided in about two dozen geographic areas of the United States, and were enrolled through a virtual design. In the prospective study, cohorts were assigned on the basis of participant-reported clinical history obtained from a screening survey and a study questionnaire. Exposed participants had been in contact, within 2 weeks of entering the study, with a person who had a PCR-confirmed or clinician-diagnosed case of COVID-19. Each participant in the prospective study had whole blood, serum and a nasopharyngeal or oropharyngeal swab collected by mobile phlebotomists. Prospective study participants could optionally give additional blood draws and questionnaires over an approximately two-month period. Before DNA extraction, prospective study blood samples were shipped either frozen or at room temperature.

The immunoSEQ Assay, a bias-controlled multiplex PCR, was used to amplify TCRbeta CDR3 regions from genomic DNA. In the paper's pipeline: The number of nucleated cells in each sample was estimated by amplification of reference gene primers within the assay. To quantify the absolute abundance of each unique TCRbeta CDR3 rearrangement, sequence reads were collapsed and filtered. For each sample, productive Simpson clonality was calculated by taking the square root of Simpson's diversity index across productive rearrangements. TCRdb took this table from immuneACCESS and kept in-frame rearrangements with V and J called. Such tables lack part of the clones; where checked against another copy, unresolved V genes explain under half of the gap, and the rest is unexplained. That table supplies the V and J calls and clone size; D and trimming were determined from the DNA. This sample lists more than 350,000 clones; approximately 90% were detected once. The ten top clones hold approximately 1.5% of the sample.

The paper's findings and limits, for the study overall: Clinical and demographic metadata were provided uncurated, with the amount varying by source and participant.

The rearranged segments are TRBV29-1 and TRBJ1-5; the D gene is unclear. The material sequenced was PBMCs or T cells enriched from blood (not recorded which). The receptor was derived from a woman between 18 and 29 years old who had been exposed to COVID-19. The CDR3: CSSHTHMDQPQHF. The DNA sequence reads TGCAGCTCCCATACTCATATGGATCAGCCCCAGCATTTT.